This T cell receptor beta chain was sequenced during a study of blood T cell repertoires in COVID-19 (dated by TCRdb to about 2020). For the study in its entirety: Samples from collaborators originated in the United States, Italy and Spain and spanned both the acute and convalescent phases of COVID-19. The prospective study material was composed of cDNA or gDNA derived from T cells, B-cell-depleted T cells, or PBMCs. HLA class I and class II types, where available, came from metadata supplied by the sample provider rather than from assay-based typing. The sample metadata nearly always contained a de-identified subject ID, COVID-19 status, age in years and sex. The repertoires were made available in a free public database intended to serve as a resource for research on the immune response to SARS-CoV-2. The samples were drawn from the first 160 participants of the ongoing ImmuneRACE study and from about 1,200 subjects provided by 6 global collaborators. Subjects who had been exposed to COVID-19, were actively infected with it, or had recovered from it provided the deeply sampled blood TCRbeta repertoires that made up the dataset. Overall study results and their limits: The amount of clinical and demographic metadata varied by source and participant and was provided uncurated.

TCRbeta CDR3 regions were amplified from genomic DNA by means of the immunoSEQ Assay, a bias-controlled multiplex PCR. The authors processed their data as follows. The number of nucleated cells in each sample was estimated by amplification of reference gene primers within the assay. To quantify the absolute abundance of each unique TCRbeta CDR3 rearrangement, sequence reads were collapsed and filtered. For each sample, productive Simpson clonality was calculated by taking the square root of Simpson's diversity index across productive rearrangements. Sourced from immuneACCESS, this table was stored by TCRdb with only in-frame sequences that have V and J called. A share of the clones is absent; for the studies checked, an unresolved V gene accounts for under half, and the remainder has no known explanation. The V and J calls and clone size come from that table; D and trimming were worked out from the DNA. The table for this sample lists about 250,000 clones; roughly 82% of them were counted only once. In total, the top ten clones hold 5.5% to 6.5% of the sample.

For this clone: The specificity of this receptor is unknown. No much larger clone is present one base from it, and per-base qualities are unavailable.

Taken from cysteine to phenylalanine, the CDR3 has 15 residues. CDR3 DNA only is kept here, 45 bases in frame from base 1. Trimming at the junction amounts to 5 bases on V and 4 bases on J, and the germline ends lie 12 bases apart. The germline V gene (reference sequence) supplies CDR1 MNHEY and CDR2 SMNVEV. In Seattle, one collaborating source enrolled patients while the infection was active and tracked those patients longitudinally over the course of disease. Whole blood was collected in K2EDTA tubes by collaborating institutions according to the institutions' own protocols. For TCRbeta analysis, collaborators shipped samples as frozen whole blood, isolated PBMCs, or DNA extracted from either of those sample types.

The chain is made from TRBV27 and TRBJ1-6; TRBD1 could be the D gene, as 5 bases match. This TCR derives from a woman over 75 with COVID-19, enrolled during active disease. The sample was peripheral blood. The CDR3 region has the sequence CASSPDNFYNSPLHF. In nucleotides, the sequence is TGTGCCAGCAGTCCGGACAACTTTTATAATTCACCCCTCCACTTT.